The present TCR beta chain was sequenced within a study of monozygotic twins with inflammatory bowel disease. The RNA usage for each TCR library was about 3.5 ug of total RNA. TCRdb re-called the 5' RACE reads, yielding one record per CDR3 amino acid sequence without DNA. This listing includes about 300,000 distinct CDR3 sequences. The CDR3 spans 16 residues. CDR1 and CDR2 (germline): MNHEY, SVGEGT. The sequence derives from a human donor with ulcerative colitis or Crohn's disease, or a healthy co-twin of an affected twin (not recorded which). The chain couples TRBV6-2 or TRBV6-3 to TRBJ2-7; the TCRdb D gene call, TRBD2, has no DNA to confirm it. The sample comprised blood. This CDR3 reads CASRPPLGRETYEQYF.